Below, one TCR beta chain is given with its context. This sample was taken from a study of blood T cell repertoires in COVID-19. About the research overall: Collection of acute and convalescent COVID-19 samples took place in the United States, Italy and Spain. PBMCs, B-cell-depleted T cells, or T cells were the source of the cDNA or gDNA that made up the material.

Germline V gene data show CDR1 as LGHDT and CDR2 as YNNKEL (reference sequence). Between the trimmed V and J ends, which lost 0 bases and 5 bases, there was a span of 13 bases. This CDR3 is built from 15 residues. The authors' processing: It was from reference gene primer amplification that nucleated cell counts were estimated. Profiling relied on immunoSEQ multiplex PCR, and the TCRdb table lists in-frame clones only, not all of them. V and J calls and clone size are as listed in that table; D and trimming were resolved from the DNA. Of over 350,000 clones listed, 86% are singletons. The sequencing input was peripheral blood. This clonotype originated in a woman aged 25 to 39 with active or convalescent COVID-19. The genes are TRBV3-1 (or the pseudogene TRBV3-2) and TRBJ2-5; perhaps TRBD1 as D (6 bases). CDR3 amino acids: CASSQDPTGLETQYF. In DNA form, the CDR3 reads TGTGCCAGCAGCCAAGACCCTACAGGGCTGGAGACCCAGTACTTC.